The 5 T cell receptor beta chains below come from one sample, sequenced in a study of T-cell reconstitution after alpha-beta-depleted transplantation in children. Preparation of the TCRbeta library was carried out with unique molecular identifiers. In TCRdb, the PCR reads were re-called with MiXCR into one record per CDR3 protein. This sample yields 70,000 to 95,000 distinct CDR3 sequences, of which less than 15% are seen a single time; approximately 15% belongs to the top ten. Material: PBMCs from the stem cell graft donor, obtained from the stem cell graft. The receptor set was obtained from a human donor who donated a stem cell graft to a child with inherited bone marrow failure.

This clonotype was recorded at least ten times. The chain combines TRBV12-3 or TRBV12-4 with TRBJ2-3; TRBD2 matches 10 bases. The CDR3 contains 14 residues. The V segment lost 5 bases and the J segment 5 bases; nucleotides outside the gene matches: 4. The CDR3 loop reads CASSSGGAGDTQYF. CDR3 coding DNA: TGTGCCAGCAGTAGCGGGGGGGCAGGAGATACGCAGTATTTT.

V usage is TRBV6-1 and J usage is TRBJ1-1, with 7 bases fitting TRBD1. This CDR3 has 14 amino acids. Germline CDR1 reads MNHNS; CDR2 reads SASEGT. V trimming: 3 bases; J trimming: 1 base; junction bases outside the gene matches: 2. This CDR3 is CASSDRGRNTEAFF. In DNA form, the CDR3 reads TGTGCCAGCAGTGACAGGGGGAGGAACACTGAAGCTTTCTTT.

Many counts were recorded for this clonotype. V gene TRBV5-1 combines with J gene TRBJ2-1; a weak D match, TRBD2 (5 bases). Trimming cost V 4 bases and J 7 bases, with 12 bases left between them. The CDR3 runs to 13 residues. From germline, CDR1 is SGHRS and CDR2 YFSETQ. CDR3 in amino acids: CASSGLASNEQFF. The CDR3, as DNA: TGCGCCAGCAGCGGTTTAGCGAGTAATGAGCAGTTCTTC.

This clonotype was seen a few times. The CDR3 DNA follows: TGTGCCAGCAGTGAACAGGGCTACGAGCAGTACTTC. Translated: CASSEQGYEQYF. The V gene is TRBV27, the J gene TRBJ2-7; possible D gene TRBD1, 6 bases. The CDR3 extends over 12 amino acids. CDR1 is MNHEY, CDR2 SMNVEV, per germline (reference sequence). Trimming removed 5 bases at V and 3 bases at J, with 8 bases between.

This clonotype was counted between two and nine times. This chain joins TRBV28 and TRBJ1-2; the D is unclear. The germline V gene has CDR1 MDHEN and CDR2 SYDVKM. Between the trimmed V and J ends, which lost 3 bases and 8 bases, there was a span of 7 bases. The CDR3 has 11 residues. CDR3 amino acids: CASSFHRGYTF. CDR3 sequence (DNA): TGTGCCAGCAGTTTTCACCGAGGCTACACCTTC.